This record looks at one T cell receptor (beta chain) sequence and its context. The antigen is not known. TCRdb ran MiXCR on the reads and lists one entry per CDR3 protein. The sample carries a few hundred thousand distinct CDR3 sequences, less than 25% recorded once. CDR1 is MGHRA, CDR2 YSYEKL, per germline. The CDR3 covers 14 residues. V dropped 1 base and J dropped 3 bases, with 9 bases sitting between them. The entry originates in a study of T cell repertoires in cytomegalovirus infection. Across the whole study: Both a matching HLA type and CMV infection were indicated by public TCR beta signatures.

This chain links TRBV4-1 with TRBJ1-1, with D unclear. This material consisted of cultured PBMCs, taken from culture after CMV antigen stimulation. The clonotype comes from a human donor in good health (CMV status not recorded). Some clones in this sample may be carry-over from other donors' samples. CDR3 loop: CASSQGSADTEAFF. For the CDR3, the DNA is TGCGCCAGCAGCCAAGGATCTGCGGACACTGAAGCTTTCTTT.